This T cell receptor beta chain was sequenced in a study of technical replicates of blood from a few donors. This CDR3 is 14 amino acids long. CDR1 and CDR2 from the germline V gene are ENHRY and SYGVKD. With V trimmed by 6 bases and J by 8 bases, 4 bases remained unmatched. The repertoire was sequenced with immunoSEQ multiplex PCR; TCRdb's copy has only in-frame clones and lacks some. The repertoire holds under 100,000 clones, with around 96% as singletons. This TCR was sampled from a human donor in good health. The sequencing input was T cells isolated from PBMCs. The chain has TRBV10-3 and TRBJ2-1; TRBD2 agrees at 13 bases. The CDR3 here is CAISWTSGSYEQFF. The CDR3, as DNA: TGTGCCATCAGCTGGACTAGCGGGAGCTATGAGCAGTTCTTC.